This TCR beta chain originates from a study of glioma-infiltrating T cells. This clonotype was detected many times. The germline V gene has CDR1 LNHNV and CDR2 YYDKDF (reference sequence). The CDR3 loop spans 14 amino acids. The germline V and J ends were trimmed by 0 bases and 6 bases, with 8 bases remaining between them. TCR alpha and beta CDR3 regions were amplified from RNA using iRepertoire nested multiplex PCR. For one-step reverse transcription and amplification, 100-400 ng of tissue mRNA or PBMC total RNA was used. TCRdb re-analysed the multiplex PCR reads in MiXCR, keeping a single row per CDR3 protein. The repertoire consists of 95,000 to 150,000 distinct CDR3 sequences, with roughly 25% occurring once and the leading ten covering around 15%.

The chain joins TRBV15 to TRBJ2-2; D perhaps matches TRBD2 (6 bases). The receptor's source is a human donor with low-grade glioma or glioblastoma, undergoing nonglioma brain surgery, or in good health (not recorded which). The sequenced material came from glioma tissue, nonneoplastic brain tissue, or PBMCs (not recorded which). The CDR3: CATSRDRDSGELFF. Here the CDR3 DNA reads TGTGCCACCAGCAGAGATCGGGACTCCGGGGAGCTGTTTTTT.